This T cell receptor (beta chain) is from a study of a mutant IDH1 vaccine in newly diagnosed glioma. Study-level information: Patients received vaccination from 4-6 weeks after radiotherapy alone, or with temozolomide cycles. Pretreatment consisted of radiotherapy, temozolomide, or both, with most receiving both. Findings and limits, study-wide: Changes to the top peripheral T cell clonotypes appeared unrelated to pseudoprogression.

Remarks on this clone: Its target is unknown.

Noted time point: week 35, safety follow-up. It was 300 ug of mutant IDH1 20-mer peptide that made up each vaccine dose, given with topical imiquimod. New WHO grade 3 or 4 astrocytomas that were IDH1-mutant and ATRX-lost occurred in the donors. Between the trimmed V and J ends, which lost 7 bases and 3 bases, there was a span of 10 bases. The CDR3 runs 12 residues. Germline V gene lookup returns CDR1 SNHLY and CDR2 FYNNEI. The table came from immunoSEQ multiplex PCR; TCRdb's copy has only in-frame clones and leaves some out. The sample consists of 43,000 or so clones, around 92% of them appearing once.

The starting material was PBMCs, obtained from a glioma patient whose treatment included an IDH1 peptide vaccine. The receptor's source is a man in his fifties or sixties with glioma. This chain links TRBV2 with TRBJ2-7; TRBD2 might be the D (6 bases). The CDR3 DNA follows: TGTGCCAGCACTTGGGGGGTCTACGAGCAGTACTTC. Protein: CASTWGVYEQYF.